Each of the 24 T cell receptor beta chains below was sequenced from the same sample in a study of OX40 agonist ivuxolimab in advanced cancers. Measured with immunoSEQ multiplex PCR; TCRdb has only the in-frame clones, and not every one. The data show about 70,000 clones, more than 80% seen once. Sequencing used CD4+ or CD8+ T cells sorted from blood, obtained in a trial of the OX40 agonist ivuxolimab. The receptors were sampled from an adult with an advanced solid tumor such as melanoma, head and neck, liver or kidney cancer.

Comments on this clone: A read error may produce the germline difference seen at one junction end. The J gene is TRBJ2-3, the V gene TRBV7-7; TRBD1 matches at 7 bases. Germline-derived CDR1 and CDR2 are SSHAT and FNYEAQ (reference sequence). The CDR3 extends over 14 amino acids. CDR3 sequence reads: CASSPSHRGDTQYF. The CDR3 coding sequence is TGTGCTAGCAGCCCTAGTCACAGGGGAGATACGCAGTATTTT. Combining the CDR3 with reference TRBV7-7 and TRBJ2-3 gives the whole variable domain GAGVSQSPRYKVTKRGQDVTLRCDPISSHATLYWYQQALGQGPEFLTYFNYEAQPDKSGLPSDRFSAERPEGSISTLTIQRTEQRDSAMYRCASSPSHRGDTQYFGPGTRLTVL.

The V call is TRBV5-1, the J call TRBJ2-1; 7 bases fit TRBD2. The ends lost 7 bases at V and 2 bases at J; junction bases unmatched: 6. CDR3 length: 14 amino acids. Germline loops: CDR1 SGHRS, CDR2 YFSETQ. The CDR3, as DNA: TGCGCCAGCGCCGGGACTACAACCTACAATGAGCAGTTCTTC. Translation: CASAGTTTYNEQFF.

This clone came up once. This CDR3 reads CSVDWRATDTQYF. CDR3 nucleotides: TGCAGCGTTGATTGGCGGGCCACAGATACGCAGTATTTT. This chain links TRBV29-1 with TRBJ2-3; possible D gene TRBD2, 5 bases. CDR1 is SQVTM, CDR2 ANQGSEA, per germline. V lost 3 bases and J 2 bases, leaving 9 bases between the germline ends. The CDR3 loop spans 13 amino acids.

This chain links TRBV6-1 with TRBJ1-5; a possible D gene is TRBD1 (5 bases). CDR3 length: 15 amino acids. Germline V gene sequence: CDR1 MNHNS, CDR2 SASEGT. Trimming pared 6 bases from V and 3 bases from J, leaving 15 bases between. DNA of the CDR3: TGTGCCAGCAGATCCGGGGGGTCTACCAATCAGCCCCAGCATTTT. It yields the protein CASRSGGSTNQPQHF.

V and J are TRBV5-6 and TRBJ1-5; D gene unclear. Trimming took 5 bases from V and 0 from J, leaving 12 bases between them. CDR1 is SGHDT, CDR2 YYEEEE, per germline. The CDR3 loop spans 15 amino acids. The CDR3 region has the DNA TGTGCCAGCAGGGTTCGGGGTAATAGCAATCAGCCCCAGCATTTT. This codes for CASRVRGNSNQPQHF.

The table lists this clone with a few counts. The chain has TRBV4-1 and TRBJ2-1; D is unclear. The germline CDR1 and CDR2 sequences are MGHRA and YSYEKL. V lost 0 bases, J lost 5 bases, and 11 bases lay in between. This CDR3 has 15 amino acids. DNA of the CDR3: TGCGCCAGCAGCCAAGAAGAACCGGGCCACAATGAGCAGTTCTTC. It codes for CASSQEEPGHNEQFF.

V is TRBV6-1 and J is TRBJ2-6; 8 positions agree with TRBD1. V was pared by 4 bases and J by 0 bases, with 5 bases of the junction left unmatched. The germline gives CDR1 MNHNS, CDR2 SASEGT. The CDR3 sequence is 17 residues long. The CDR3 DNA follows: TGTGCCAGCAGTGTTGACAGGGGCGGCTCTGGGGCCAACGTCCTGACTTTC. As protein: CASSVDRGGSGANVLTF.

V gene TRBV5-1 combines with J gene TRBJ2-2; D is unclear. Germline-derived CDR1 and CDR2 are SGHRS and YFSETQ. Trimming took 2 bases from V and 8 from J, leaving 13 bases between them. The length of the CDR3 is 14 residues. This CDR3 reads CASSFRAGIGELFF. For the CDR3, the DNA is TGCGCCAGCAGCTTCCGGGCAGGCATAGGGGAGCTGTTTTTT. The full variable domain, its missing parts supplied by reference TRBV5-1 and TRBJ2-2, is KAGVTQTPRYLIKTRGQQVTLSCSPISGHRSVSWYQQTPGQGLQFLFEYFSETQRNKGNFPGRFSGRQFSNSRSEMNVSTLELGDSALYLCASSFRAGIGELFFGEGSRLTVL.

V usage is TRBV5-1 and J usage is TRBJ1-4; perhaps TRBD1 as D (5 bases). This CDR3 region has 15 residues. Germline assignment: CDR1 SGHRS and CDR2 YFSETQ. V was pared by 4 bases and J by 7 bases, with 17 bases between. In DNA, the CDR3 is TGCGCCAGCAGCCTGGCCGGGGCTGGGGGTGAAAAACTGTTTTTT. Its protein product is CASSLAGAGGEKLFF.

This sequence joins TRBV6-5 and TRBJ2-5; D not certain. The V end was cut by 4 bases, the J end by 1 base, with 7 bases between. The CDR3 consists of 13 residues. The germline CDR1 and CDR2 sequences are MNHEY and SVGAGI. The CDR3 DNA sequence: TGTGCCAGCAGTTCCCCGGGCCAAGAGACCCAGTACTTC. Amino acids: CASSSPGQETQYF.

The genes are TRBV18 and TRBJ2-2, with TRBD1 matching over 8 bases. Germline V lookup: CDR1 KGHSH, CDR2 LQKENI. The CDR3 sequence is 15 residues long. After removal of 6 bases from V and 1 base from J, the junction contained 4 bases not matched to a gene. This CDR3 is CASSPGTGNTGELFF. CDR3 coding DNA: TGTGCCAGCTCTCCTGGGACAGGGAACACCGGGGAGCTGTTTTTT.

The chain employs TRBV6-5 and TRBJ2-5; no firm D call. The CDR3 sequence is 11 residues long. Germline-derived CDR1 and CDR2 are MNHEY and SVGAGI. Trimming stripped 7 bases from V and 5 bases from J, with 8 bases between. The CDR3 bases are TGTGCCAGCACCGCCGCGGAGACCCAGTACTTC. It yields the protein CASTAAETQYF.

The genes are TRBV29-1 and TRBJ2-1, with D tentatively TRBD1 (6 bases). V gave up 5 bases and J gave up 5 bases, with 13 bases separating them. CDR1 SQVTM and CDR2 ANQGSEA come from the germline V gene. The CDR3 has 13 residues. DNA for the CDR3: TGCAGCGTTCGTGGACAGTCCAACAATGAGCAGTTCTTC. Translated: CSVRGQSNNEQFF.

This clone was found once. The chain is built from TRBV19 and TRBJ2-5, with 10 bases that match TRBD2. Germline lookup yields CDR1 LNHDA and CDR2 SQIVND (reference sequence). Trimming at V came to 5 bases and at J to 2 bases, leaving 8 bases not matched to a gene. This CDR3 has 16 residues. The DNA of the CDR3 is TGTGCCAGTAGTCCACCGAAGCGGGGGGGACAAGAGACCCAGTACTTC. Encoded protein: CASSPPKRGGQETQYF.

There are a few counts of this clone. The CDR3: CASSLGQLRSSNYGYTF. In nucleotides, the CDR3 is TGTGCCAGCAGCTTGGGACAGCTTAGATCATCCAACTATGGCTACACCTTC. The chain recombines TRBV5-6 with TRBJ1-2, with D perhaps matching TRBD1 (5 bases). The CDR3 totals 17 residues. V gave up 0 bases and J gave up 2 bases, with 17 bases separating them. Germline CDR1 and CDR2: SGHDT and YYEEEE.

This rearrangement joins TRBV7-6 to TRBJ1-1; no clear D. CDR3 length: 14 residues. Trimming removed 5 bases at V and 1 base at J, with 11 bases between. CDR1 is SGHVS, CDR2 FNYEAQ, per germline. The CDR3 region is CASSHPWENTEAFF. The CDR3 bases are TGTGCCAGCAGCCACCCATGGGAGAACACTGAAGCTTTCTTT.

The chain uses TRBV7-6 and TRBJ2-1; the D gene could be TRBD1 or TRBD2 (5 bases each). Trimming removed 1 base from V and 6 bases from J, with 16 bases in between. The CDR3 totals 16 residues. Germline V gene lookup returns CDR1 SGHVS and CDR2 FNYEAQ. In DNA, the CDR3 is TGTGCCAGCAGCTTAGAAGAGGGGCGCGGAACCAATGAGCAGTTCTTC. It yields the protein CASSLEEGRGTNEQFF.

The chain combines TRBV7-2 with TRBJ1-1; the D gene is possibly TRBD1 (5 bases). This CDR3 has 15 amino acids. V was trimmed by 6 bases and J by 2 bases, leaving 16 bases between them. Germline CDR1 SGHTA, CDR2 FQGNSA. The DNA of the CDR3 is TGTGCCAGCAGTCTGAGAGGGGCGCGTAACACTGAAGCTTTCTTT. Protein product: CASSLRGARNTEAFF.

This clone was observed a few times. The V gene is TRBV7-2, the J gene TRBJ1-2, with D unresolved. V lost 5 bases to trimming and J lost 10 bases, with 17 bases between them. The CDR3 is 13 residues long. Germline V gives CDR1 SGHTA, CDR2 FQGNSA. The CDR3 protein is CASSPRSRSDYTF. CDR3 bases: TGTGCCAGCAGCCCCAGGAGCAGGTCTGACTACACCTTC.

As regards this clone: Its ends do not fully match the called genes, so a read error is possible. This chain joins TRBV7-2 and TRBJ1-2; D not certain. Germline-derived CDR1 and CDR2 are SGHTA and FQGNSA. CDR3 size: 9 residues. As DNA, the CDR3 is TGTGCCAGCAGCCTGCCTCCGCTCTTC. Protein: CASSLPPLF.

J is TRBJ2-1 and V is TRBV10-3; no reliable D call. Trimming took off 3 bases at V and 4 bases at J, with 7 bases between the two ends. Germline V lookup: CDR1 ENHRY, CDR2 SYGVKD. The length of the CDR3 is 13 residues. The CDR3 DNA reads TGTGCCATCAGTGATGGGAATTACAATGAGCAGTTCTTC. As protein: CAISDGNYNEQFF.

V is TRBV2 and J is TRBJ1-1; D remains unclear. Germline V lookup: CDR1 SNHLY, CDR2 FYNNEI. This CDR3 region has 13 residues. V lost 1 base, J lost 1 base, and 4 bases lay in between. CDR3 DNA: TGTGCCAGCAGTGAAGGATGGAACACTGAAGCTTTCTTT. Its protein product is CASSEGWNTEAFF.

J is TRBJ2-7 and V is TRBV5-1; 8 bases are shared with TRBD1. In germline, CDR1 is SGHRS, CDR2 YFSETQ. After removal of 2 bases from V and 3 bases from J, the junction contained 4 bases not matched to a gene. The CDR3 length is 14 residues. CDR3 nucleotide sequence: TGCGCCAGCAGCTTCGGGACAGGACACTACGAGCAGTACTTC. It codes for CASSFGTGHYEQYF.

This chain connects TRBV25-1 to TRBJ1-3; D possibly corresponds to TRBD1 (6 bases). Germline V gene sequence: CDR1 MGHDK, CDR2 SYGVNS. V lost 7 bases to trimming and J lost 0 bases, with 13 bases between them. The CDR3 length is 15 residues. CDR3 coding DNA: TGTGCCAGCACTCAGACGGGGGCCTCTGGAAACACCATATATTTT. Translating it yields CASTQTGASGNTIYF.